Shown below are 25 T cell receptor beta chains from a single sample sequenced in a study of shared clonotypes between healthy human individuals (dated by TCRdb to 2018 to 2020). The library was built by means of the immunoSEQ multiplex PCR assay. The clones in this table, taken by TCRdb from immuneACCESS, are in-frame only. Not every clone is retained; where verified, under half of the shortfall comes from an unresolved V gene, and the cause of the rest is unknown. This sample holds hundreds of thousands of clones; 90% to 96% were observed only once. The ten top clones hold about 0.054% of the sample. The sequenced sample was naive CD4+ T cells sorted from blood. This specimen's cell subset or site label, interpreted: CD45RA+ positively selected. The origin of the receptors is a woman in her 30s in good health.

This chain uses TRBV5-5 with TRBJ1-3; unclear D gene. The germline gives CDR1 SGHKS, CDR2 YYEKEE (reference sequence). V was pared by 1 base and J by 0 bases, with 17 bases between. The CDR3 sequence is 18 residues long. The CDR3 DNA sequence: TGTGCCAGCAGCTTGAAAGCCGCCAGTTGGGGCTCTGGAAACACCATATATTTT. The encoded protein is CASSLKAASWGSGNTIYF.

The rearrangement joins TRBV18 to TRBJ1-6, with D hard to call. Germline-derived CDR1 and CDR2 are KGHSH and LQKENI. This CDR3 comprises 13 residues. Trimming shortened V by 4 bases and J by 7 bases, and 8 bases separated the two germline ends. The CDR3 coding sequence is TGTGCCAGCTCACTTTCGGAGAATTCACCCCTCCACTTT. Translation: CASSLSENSPLHF.

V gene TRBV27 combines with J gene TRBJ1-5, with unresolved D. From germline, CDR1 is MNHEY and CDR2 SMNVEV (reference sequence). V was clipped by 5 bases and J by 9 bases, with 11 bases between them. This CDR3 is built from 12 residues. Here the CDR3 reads CASSPASRPQHF. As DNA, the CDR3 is TGTGCCAGCAGTCCGGCCAGTCGGCCCCAGCATTTT.

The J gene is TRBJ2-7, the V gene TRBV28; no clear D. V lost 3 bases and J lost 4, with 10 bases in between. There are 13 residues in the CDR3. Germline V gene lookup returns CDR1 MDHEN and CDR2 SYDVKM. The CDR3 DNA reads TGTGCCAGCAGTTTTCCCCCCGGGTACGAGCAGTACTTC. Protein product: CASSFPPGYEQYF.

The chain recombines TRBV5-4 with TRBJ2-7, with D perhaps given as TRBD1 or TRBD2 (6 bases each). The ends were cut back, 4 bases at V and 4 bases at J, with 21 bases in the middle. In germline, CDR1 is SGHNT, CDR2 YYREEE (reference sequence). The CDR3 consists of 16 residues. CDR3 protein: CASSQDSGAGAYEQYF. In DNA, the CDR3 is TGTGCCAGCAGCCAAGATTCGGGGGCAGGGGCGTACGAGCAGTACTTC.

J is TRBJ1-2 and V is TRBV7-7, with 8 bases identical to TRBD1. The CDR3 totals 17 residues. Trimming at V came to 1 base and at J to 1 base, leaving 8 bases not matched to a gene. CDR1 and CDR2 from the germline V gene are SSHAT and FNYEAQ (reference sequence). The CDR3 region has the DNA TGTGCCAGCAGCTTAGGAACCAGGGGACAGGATAACTATGGCTACACCTTC. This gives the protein CASSLGTRGQDNYGYTF.

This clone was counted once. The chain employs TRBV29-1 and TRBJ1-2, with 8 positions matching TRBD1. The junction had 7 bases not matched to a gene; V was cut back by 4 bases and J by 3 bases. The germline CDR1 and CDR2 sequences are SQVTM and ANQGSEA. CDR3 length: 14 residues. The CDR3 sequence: CSVAVDRAYYGYTF. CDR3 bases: TGCAGCGTTGCCGTGGACAGGGCGTACTATGGCTACACCTTC.

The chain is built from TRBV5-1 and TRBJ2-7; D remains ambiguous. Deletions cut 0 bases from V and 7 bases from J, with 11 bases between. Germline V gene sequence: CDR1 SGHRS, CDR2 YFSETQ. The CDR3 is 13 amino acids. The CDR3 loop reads CASSLAGQPEQYF. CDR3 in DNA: TGCGCCAGCAGCTTGGCCGGGCAGCCTGAGCAGTACTTC.

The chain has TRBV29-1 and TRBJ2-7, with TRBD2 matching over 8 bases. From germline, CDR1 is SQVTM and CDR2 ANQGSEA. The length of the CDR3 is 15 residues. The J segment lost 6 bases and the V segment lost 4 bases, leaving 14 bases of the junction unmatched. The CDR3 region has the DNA TGCAGCGTTGGTGTAGAAACTAGCGGAGGTTCCGAGCAGTACTTC. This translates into CSVGVETSGGSEQYF.

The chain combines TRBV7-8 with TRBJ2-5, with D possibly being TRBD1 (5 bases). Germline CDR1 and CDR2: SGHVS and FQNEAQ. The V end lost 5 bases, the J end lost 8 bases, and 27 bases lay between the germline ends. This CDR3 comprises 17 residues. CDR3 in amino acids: CASSPWVSGHGADTQYF. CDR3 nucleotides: TGTGCCAGCAGCCCCTGGGTGTCCGGACATGGGGCCGATACCCAGTACTTC.

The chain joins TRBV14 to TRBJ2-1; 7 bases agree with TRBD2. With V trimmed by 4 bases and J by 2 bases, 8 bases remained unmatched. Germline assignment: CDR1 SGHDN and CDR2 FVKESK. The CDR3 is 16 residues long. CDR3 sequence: CASSRTGTKTYNEQFF. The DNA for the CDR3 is TGTGCCAGCAGCCGAACCGGGACTAAAACCTACAATGAGCAGTTCTTC.

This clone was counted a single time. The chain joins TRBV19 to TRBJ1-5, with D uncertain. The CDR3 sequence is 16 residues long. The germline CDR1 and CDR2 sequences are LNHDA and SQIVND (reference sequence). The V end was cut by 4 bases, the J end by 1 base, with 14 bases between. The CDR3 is CASSREYRESNQPQHF. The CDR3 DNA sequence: TGTGCCAGTAGTAGGGAATATCGAGAGAGCAATCAGCCCCAGCATTTT.

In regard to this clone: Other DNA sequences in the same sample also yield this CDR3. The CDR3, as DNA: TGTGCCAGCAGCTTAGCCTCAGGGGCTGGCTACACCTTC. Its protein product is CASSLASGAGYTF. J is TRBJ1-2 and V is TRBV7-8, with D possibly being TRBD1 (6 bases). This CDR3 is 13 amino acids long. V was clipped by 0 bases and J by 7 bases, with 9 bases between them. Germline values: CDR1 SGHVS, CDR2 FQNEAQ.

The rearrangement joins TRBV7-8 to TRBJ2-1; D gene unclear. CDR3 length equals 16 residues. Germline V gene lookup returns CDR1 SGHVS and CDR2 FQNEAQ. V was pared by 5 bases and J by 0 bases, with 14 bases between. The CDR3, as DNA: TGTGCCAGCAGCGGGCTCCGGCCAAGCTCCTACAATGAGCAGTTCTTC. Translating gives CASSGLRPSSYNEQFF.

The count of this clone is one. The CDR3 reads CASSSEGSVAGELFF. The CDR3 nucleotides read TGTGCCAGCAGTTCAGAGGGATCGGTGGCCGGGGAGCTGTTTTTT. The chain uses TRBV28 and TRBJ2-2; D possibly corresponds to TRBD2 (5 bases). V gave up 4 bases and J gave up 6 bases, with 15 bases separating them. CDR3 size: 15 residues. Germline V gene data show CDR1 as MDHEN and CDR2 as SYDVKM.

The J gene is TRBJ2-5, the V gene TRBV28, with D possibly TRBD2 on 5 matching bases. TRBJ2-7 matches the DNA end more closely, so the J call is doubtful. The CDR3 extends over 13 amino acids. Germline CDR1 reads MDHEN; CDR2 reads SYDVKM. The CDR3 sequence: CASSPHGTYEQYF. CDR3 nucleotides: TGTGCCAGCAGTCCCCACGGGACCTACGAGCAGTACTTC.

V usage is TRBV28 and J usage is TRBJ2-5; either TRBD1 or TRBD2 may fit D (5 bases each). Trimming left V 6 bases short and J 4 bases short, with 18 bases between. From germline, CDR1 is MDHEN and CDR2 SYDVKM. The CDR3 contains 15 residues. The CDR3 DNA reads TGTGCCAGCAGCCAGTTTGGGGGAGTTCTAGAGACCCAGTACTTC. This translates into CASSQFGGVLETQYF.

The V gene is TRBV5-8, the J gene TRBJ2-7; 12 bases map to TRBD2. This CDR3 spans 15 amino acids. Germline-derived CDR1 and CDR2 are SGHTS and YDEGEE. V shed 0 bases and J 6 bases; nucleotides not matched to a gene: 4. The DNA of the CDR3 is TGTGCCAGCAGCTTGGGAGGACTAGCGGGACGCGAGCAGTACTTC. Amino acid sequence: CASSLGGLAGREQYF.

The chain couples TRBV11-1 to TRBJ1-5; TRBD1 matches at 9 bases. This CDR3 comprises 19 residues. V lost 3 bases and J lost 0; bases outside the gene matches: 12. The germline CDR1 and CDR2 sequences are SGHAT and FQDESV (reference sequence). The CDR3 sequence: CASSFIGDRVSNSNQPQHF. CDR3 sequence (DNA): TGTGCCAGCAGCTTCATTGGGGACAGGGTGTCTAATAGCAATCAGCCCCAGCATTTT. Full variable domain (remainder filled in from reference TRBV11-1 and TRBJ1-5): EAEVAQSPRYKITEKSQAVAFWCDPISGHATLYWYRQILGQGPELLVQFQDESVVDDSQLPKDRFSAERLKGVDSTLKIQPAELGDSAMYLCASSFIGDRVSNSNQPQHFGDGTRLSIL.

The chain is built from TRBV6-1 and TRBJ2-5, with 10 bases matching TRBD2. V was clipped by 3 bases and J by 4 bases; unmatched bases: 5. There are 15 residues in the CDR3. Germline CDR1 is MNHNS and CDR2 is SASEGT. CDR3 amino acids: CASSESLAGVETQYF. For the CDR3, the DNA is TGTGCCAGCAGTGAGTCCCTAGCGGGAGTAGAGACCCAGTACTTC.

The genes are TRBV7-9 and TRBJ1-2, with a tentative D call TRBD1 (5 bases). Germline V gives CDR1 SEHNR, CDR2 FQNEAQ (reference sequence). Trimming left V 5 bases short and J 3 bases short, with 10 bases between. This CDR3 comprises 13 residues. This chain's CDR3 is CASSIGTDYGYTF. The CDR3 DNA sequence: TGTGCCAGCAGCATCGGGACGGACTATGGCTACACCTTC.

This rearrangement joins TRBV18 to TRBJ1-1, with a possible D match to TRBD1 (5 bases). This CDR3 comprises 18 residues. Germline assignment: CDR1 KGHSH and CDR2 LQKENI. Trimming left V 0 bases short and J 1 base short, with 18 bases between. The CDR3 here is CASSPPGEVGPPNTEAFF. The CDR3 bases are TGTGCCAGCTCACCACCGGGGGAGGTGGGCCCCCCGAACACTGAAGCTTTCTTT.

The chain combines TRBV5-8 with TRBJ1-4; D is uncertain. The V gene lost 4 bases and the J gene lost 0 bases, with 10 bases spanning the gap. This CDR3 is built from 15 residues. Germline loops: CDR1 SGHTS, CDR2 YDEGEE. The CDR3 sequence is CASSRGLATNEKLFF. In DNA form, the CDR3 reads TGTGCCAGCAGCCGTGGTCTTGCAACTAATGAAAAACTGTTTTTT.

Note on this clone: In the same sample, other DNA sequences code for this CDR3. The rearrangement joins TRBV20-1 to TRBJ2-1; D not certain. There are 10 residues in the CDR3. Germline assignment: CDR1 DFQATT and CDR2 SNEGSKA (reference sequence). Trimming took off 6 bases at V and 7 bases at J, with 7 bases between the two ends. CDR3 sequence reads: CSARRNEQFF. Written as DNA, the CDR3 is TGCAGTGCCCGACGGAATGAGCAGTTCTTC.

CDR3 DNA: TGTGCCAGCAGCTTGGAAGGACAGGGGGGGATCGGCACAGATACGCAGTATTTT. It yields the protein CASSLEGQGGIGTDTQYF. This sequence joins TRBV5-4 and TRBJ2-3, with 10 bases that match TRBD1. J lost 1 base, V lost 0 bases, and 8 bases had no gene match. Germline lookup yields CDR1 SGHNT and CDR2 YYREEE (reference sequence). The CDR3 has 18 residues.